This is a list of T cell receptor beta chains from one sample in a study of blood T cell repertoires in COVID-19. TCRdb's copy holds only in-frame clones and misses some; the assay was immunoSEQ multiplex PCR. The sample yields 300,000 to 400,000 clones, approximately 90% seen once. Sequenced sample: PBMCs or T cells enriched from blood (not recorded which). These receptors were collected from a woman under 40 who had been exposed to COVID-19. Both conserved end residues are trimmed from each CDR3.

j_call | cdr3_length | v_call | cdr3_aa
TRBJ1-4 | 9 | TRBV3-1/TRBV3-2 | ASMGQEKLF
TRBJ2-7 | 13 | TRBV4-3 | ASSQGTGGGYEQY
TRBJ2-3 | 12 | TRBV2 | ASRAGTQGDTQY
TRBJ1-2 | 14 | TRBV10-3 | AIMGMARGGDYGYT
TRBJ1-6 | 12 | TRBV7-3 | ASSLGSYNSPLH
TRBJ2-3 | 14 | TRBV9 | ASSSTRGHSPDTQY
TRBJ2-7 | 11 | TRBV30 | AWTPGANYEQY
TRBJ1-4 | 12 | TRBV5-1 | ASSLEGVNEKLF
TRBJ1-4 | 13 | TRBV6-5 | ASSYHRGINEKLF
TRBJ1-1 | 16 | TRBV6-2/TRBV6-3 | ASSYSLGRVEIDTEAF
TRBJ1-2 | 12 | TRBV5-1 | ASSTQGSNYGYT
TRBJ1-1 | 12 | TRBV15 | ATSRDRRDTEAF
TRBJ2-7 | 12 | TRBV5-6 | ASSLFQGTYEQY
TRBJ1-4 | 13 | TRBV14 | ASSRMGQGREKLF
TRBJ2-5 | 12 | TRBV18 | ASSQGPFQETQY
TRBJ2-1 | 15 | TRBV7-6 | ASSFRLASYSYNEQF
TRBJ1-2 | 11 | TRBV6-5 | ASSYQDFYGYT
TRBJ2-7 | 14 | TRBV18 | ASSRNLIGTFDEQY
TRBJ1-2 | 11 | TRBV28 | ASSTPGGYGYT
TRBJ2-6 | 11 | TRBV28 | ASAGAGANVLT
TRBJ1-2 | 14 | TRBV18 | ASSPGQGAISHGYT
TRBJ2-7 | 11 | TRBV6-5 | ASSYRDRDEQY
TRBJ2-5 | 11 | TRBV7-3 | ASSLRGGETQY
TRBJ1-1 | 12 | TRBV7-9 | ASSGEGRYTEAF
TRBJ1-1 | 14 | TRBV5-1 | ASLPEGTGVGTEAF
TRBJ2-3 | 9 | TRBV30 | AWSAPMSQY
TRBJ1-3 | 11 | TRBV2 | ASTRDRGNTIY
TRBJ2-2 | 13 | TRBV5-1 | ASSLGTVGTGELF
TRBJ2-1 | 11 | TRBV24-1 | ATSEGREDEQF
TRBJ2-5 | 13 | TRBV7-9 | ASSLPRAYQETQY
TRBJ2-7 | 12 | TRBV19 | ASSIARSSYEQY
TRBJ2-2 | 13 | TRBV14 | ASRYGQGATGELF
TRBJ2-2 | 13 | TRBV5-1 | ASSLRLAGTGELF
TRBJ2-3 | 15 | TRBV19 | ASSLGGTSGPLDTQY
TRBJ1-1 | 15 | TRBV24-1 | ATSPGTGGNKDTEAF
TRBJ1-3 | 12 | TRBV7-9 | ASRPEGAGNTIY
TRBJ1-1 | 14 | TRBV3-1/TRBV3-2 | ASSLGTGGRGTEAF
TRBJ2-4 | 14 | TRBV19 | ASSIGGGSLRGIQY
TRBJ1-4 | 15 | TRBV7-6 | ASSLTDRGLFNEKLF
TRBJ1-5 | 12 | TRBV3-1/TRBV3-2 | ASSLTDRGPPQH